This TCR beta chain is from a study of multiple sclerosis patients with progressive multifocal leukoencephalopathy. Study conclusions and caveats: Preferential TRBV-TRBJ pairings or common gene usage were not detected at PML.

In germline, CDR1 is LNHNV, CDR2 YYDKDF (reference sequence). The CDR3 sequence is 19 residues long. With 1 base clipped from V and 4 bases from J, the junction kept 13 bases outside the gene matches. Every PCR reaction included synthetic inline CDR3 controls for all V-J pairings. The assay was immunoSEQ multiplex PCR, and TCRdb's table has in-frame clones only and misses some. Here the sample spans tens of thousands of clones, 90% being singletons. Note on this clone: What it binds is not known.

Time point given: around 12 months of natalizumab therapy. Sequencing was performed on PBMCs, taken from a patient treated with natalizumab. V gene TRBV15 combines with J gene TRBJ2-2; 9 nucleotides line up with TRBD2. This TCR came from a human donor with multiple sclerosis. CDR3 sequence (DNA): TGTGCCACCAGCAGAGGTATTAGCGGGGGCCCACGAGTCACCGGGGAGCTGTTTTTT. This translates into CATSRGISGGPRVTGELFF.